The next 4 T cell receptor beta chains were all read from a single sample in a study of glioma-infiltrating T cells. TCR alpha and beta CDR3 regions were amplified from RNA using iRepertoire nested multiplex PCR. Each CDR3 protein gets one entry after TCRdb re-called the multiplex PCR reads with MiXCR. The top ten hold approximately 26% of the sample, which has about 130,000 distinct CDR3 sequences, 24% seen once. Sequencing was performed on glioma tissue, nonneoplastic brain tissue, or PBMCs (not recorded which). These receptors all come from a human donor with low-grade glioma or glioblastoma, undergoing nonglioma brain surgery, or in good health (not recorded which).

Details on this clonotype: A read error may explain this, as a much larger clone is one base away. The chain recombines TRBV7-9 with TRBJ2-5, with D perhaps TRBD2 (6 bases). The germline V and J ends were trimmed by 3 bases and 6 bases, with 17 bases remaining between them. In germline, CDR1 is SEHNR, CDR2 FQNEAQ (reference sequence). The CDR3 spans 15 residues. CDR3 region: CASSFLPGVEKTQYF. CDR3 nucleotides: TGTGCCAGCAGCTTCCTTCCGGGGGTCGAAAAGACCCAGTACTTC. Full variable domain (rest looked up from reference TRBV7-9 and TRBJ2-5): DTGVSQNPRHKITKRGQNVTFRCDPISEHNRLYWYRQTLGQGPEFLTYFQNEAQLEKSRLLSDRFSAERPKGSFSTLEIQRTEQGDSAMYLCASSFLPGVEKTQYFGPGTRLLVL.

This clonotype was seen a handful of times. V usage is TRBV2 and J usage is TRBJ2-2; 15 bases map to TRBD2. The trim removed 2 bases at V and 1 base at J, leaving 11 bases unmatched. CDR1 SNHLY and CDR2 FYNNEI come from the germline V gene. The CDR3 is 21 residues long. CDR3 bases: TGTGCCAGCAGTGAAAGGGGACTAGCGGGGGGAAGCCTCCTGAACACCGGGGAGCTGTTTTTT. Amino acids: CASSERGLAGGSLLNTGELFF.

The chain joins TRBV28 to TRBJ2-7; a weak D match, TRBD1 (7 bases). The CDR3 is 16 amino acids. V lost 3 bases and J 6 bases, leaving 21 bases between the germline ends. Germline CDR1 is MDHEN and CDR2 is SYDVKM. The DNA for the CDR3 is TGTGCCAGCAGTTTTTCCGCAGGGGGAGGTACCCGCGAGCAGTACGTC. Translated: CASSFSAGGGTREQYV.

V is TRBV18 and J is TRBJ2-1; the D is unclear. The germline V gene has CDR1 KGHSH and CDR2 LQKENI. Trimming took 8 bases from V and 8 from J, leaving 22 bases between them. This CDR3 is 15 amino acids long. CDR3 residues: CASSARQQIVDEQFF. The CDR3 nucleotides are TGTGCCAGCAGCGCGCGCCAGCAGATTGTGGATGAGCAGTTCTTC.